This TCR beta chain stems from a study of blood T cell repertoires in COVID-19 (TCRdb year 2020). The study in broad terms: ImmuneRACE Cohort 3 recovered participants were defined by two consecutive negative NP/OP PCR tests, healthcare professional clearance, or symptom resolution. Where available, HLA class I and class II types were taken from metadata supplied by the sample provider and were not determined by assay-based typing. A freely available public database, intended as a resource for researchers studying the immune response to SARS-CoV-2, is where the repertoires were released. A de-identified subject ID, COVID-19 status, age in years and sex were almost always included in the sample metadata. The dataset comprised deeply sampled blood TCRbeta repertoires from subjects exposed to, actively infected with, or recovered from COVID-19. The prospective study material was composed of cDNA or gDNA derived from T cells, B-cell-depleted T cells, or PBMCs. Samples from collaborators originated in the United States, Italy and Spain and spanned both the acute and convalescent phases of COVID-19. The samples were drawn from two sources: the first 160 participants of the ongoing ImmuneRACE study, and 1,254 subjects contributed by 6 global collaborators.

This clone has a handful of counts. Its binding antigen is unknown. Per-base quality was not reported, and no clone a single base away is much larger than it. Enrolling through a virtual design, the prospective study's participants ranged in age from roughly 18 to 89 years and lived across more than 20 United States geographic areas. In the prospective study, cohorts were assigned on the basis of participant-reported clinical history obtained from a screening survey and a study questionnaire. In the prospective study, mobile phlebotomists collected whole blood, serum and a nasopharyngeal or oropharyngeal swab from each participant. Participants in the prospective study had the option to provide additional blood draws and questionnaires over an approximately 2-month period. Prospective study blood samples were shipped either frozen or at room temperature before DNA extraction. The CDR3, cysteine through phenylalanine, is 14 amino acids long. Only CDR3 DNA is held: 42 bases, read in frame from base 1. V trim: 5 bases; J trim: 7 bases; unmatched bases: 5. CDR1 and CDR2 are read off the germline V gene as MGHRA and YSYEKL.

Study-level results and caveats: The amount of clinical and demographic metadata varied by source and participant and was provided uncurated.

The immunoSEQ Assay, a bias-controlled multiplex PCR, was used to amplify TCRbeta CDR3 regions from genomic DNA. On the authors' methods: Nucleated cell counts per sample were estimated from amplification of reference gene primers within the assay. Sequence reads were collapsed and filtered to measure the absolute abundance of every unique TCRbeta CDR3 rearrangement. Productive Simpson clonality was computed per sample as the square root of Simpson's diversity index over productive rearrangements. TCRdb limited this immuneACCESS table to in-frame rearrangements with V and J called. A share of clones is missing; checked studies link under half to unresolved V genes, and the rest is unexplained. The DNA was the basis for D and trimming; V, J and clone size are from that table. The sample table lists 150,000 to 200,000 clones, about 88% of them with a count of one. Clones ranked in the top ten supply around 24% of the sample.

The specimen sequenced was PBMCs or T cells enriched from blood (not recorded which). The origin of this receptor is a woman aged 40 to 55 in a cohort exposed to, infected with or recovered from COVID-19 (not recorded which). This chain is built from TRBV4-1 and TRBJ1-4, with 9 bases in between that match TRBD1. The CDR3 in this case is CASSSQGAREKLFF. The bases are TGCGCCAGCAGCTCACAGGGGGCGCGTGAAAAACTGTTTTTT.